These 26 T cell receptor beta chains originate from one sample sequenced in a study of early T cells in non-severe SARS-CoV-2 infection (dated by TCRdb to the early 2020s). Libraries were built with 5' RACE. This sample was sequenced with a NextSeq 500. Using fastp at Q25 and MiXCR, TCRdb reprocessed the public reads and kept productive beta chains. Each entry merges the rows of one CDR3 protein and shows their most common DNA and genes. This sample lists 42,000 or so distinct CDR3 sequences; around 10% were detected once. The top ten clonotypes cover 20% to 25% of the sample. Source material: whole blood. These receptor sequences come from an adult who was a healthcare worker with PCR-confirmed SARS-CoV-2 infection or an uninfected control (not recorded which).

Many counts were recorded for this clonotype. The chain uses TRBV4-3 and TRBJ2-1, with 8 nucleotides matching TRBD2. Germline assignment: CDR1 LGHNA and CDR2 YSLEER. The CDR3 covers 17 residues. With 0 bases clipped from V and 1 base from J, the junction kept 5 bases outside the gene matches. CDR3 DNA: TGCGCCAGCAGCCAAGAGGGCCGGGAGGGGTCCTACAATGAGCAGTTCTTC. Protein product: CASSQEGREGSYNEQFF.

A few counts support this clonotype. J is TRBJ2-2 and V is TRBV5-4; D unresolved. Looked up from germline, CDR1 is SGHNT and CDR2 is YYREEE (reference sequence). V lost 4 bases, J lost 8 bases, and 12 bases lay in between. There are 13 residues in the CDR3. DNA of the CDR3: TGTGCCAGCAGCCCGAGCTTTGAGGGGGAGCTGTTTTTT. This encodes CASSPSFEGELFF.

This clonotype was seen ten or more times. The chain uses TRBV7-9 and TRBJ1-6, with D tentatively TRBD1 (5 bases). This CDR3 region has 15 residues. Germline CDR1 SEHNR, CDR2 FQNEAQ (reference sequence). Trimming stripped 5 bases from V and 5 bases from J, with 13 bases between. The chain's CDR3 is CASSPRGVNNSPLHF. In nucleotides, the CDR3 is TGTGCCAGCAGCCCTAGAGGGGTGAATAATTCACCCCTCCACTTT.

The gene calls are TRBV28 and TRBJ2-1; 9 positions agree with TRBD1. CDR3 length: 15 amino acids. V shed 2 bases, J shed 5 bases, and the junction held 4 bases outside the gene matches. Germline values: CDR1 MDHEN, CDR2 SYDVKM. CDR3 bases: TGTGCCAGCAGTTTAGCCGGGACAGGGCACAATGAGCAGTTCTTC. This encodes CASSLAGTGHNEQFF. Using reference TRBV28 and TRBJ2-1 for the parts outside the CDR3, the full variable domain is DVKVTQSSRYLVKRTGEKVFLECVQDMDHENMFWYRQDPGLGLRLIYFSYDVKMKEKGDIPEGYSVSREKKERFSLILESASTNQTSMYLCASSLAGTGHNEQFFGPGTRLTVL.

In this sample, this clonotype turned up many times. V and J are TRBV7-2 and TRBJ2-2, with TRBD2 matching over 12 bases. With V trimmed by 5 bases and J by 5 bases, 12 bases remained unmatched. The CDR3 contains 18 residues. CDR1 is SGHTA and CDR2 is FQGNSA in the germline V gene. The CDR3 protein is CASSRGLAGGPRTGELFF. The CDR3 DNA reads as TGTGCCAGCAGCCGAGGTCTAGCGGGAGGGCCGCGGACCGGGGAGCTGTTTTTT.

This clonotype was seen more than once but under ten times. The chain's CDR3 is CSVGVRNEQYF. CDR3 bases: TGCAGCGTTGGAGTCAGGAACGAGCAGTACTTC. V usage is TRBV29-1 and J usage is TRBJ2-7; no definite D call. The length of the CDR3 is 11 residues. V was shortened by 4 bases and J by 5 bases, with 9 bases between the two germline ends. The V gene's germline CDR1 is SQVTM and CDR2 ANQGSEA.

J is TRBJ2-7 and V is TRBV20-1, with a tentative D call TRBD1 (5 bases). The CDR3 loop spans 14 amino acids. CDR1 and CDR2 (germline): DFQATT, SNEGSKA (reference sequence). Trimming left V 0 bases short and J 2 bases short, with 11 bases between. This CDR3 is CSARDSRVTYEQYF. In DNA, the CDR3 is TGCAGTGCTAGAGATTCCAGGGTTACCTACGAGCAGTACTTC.

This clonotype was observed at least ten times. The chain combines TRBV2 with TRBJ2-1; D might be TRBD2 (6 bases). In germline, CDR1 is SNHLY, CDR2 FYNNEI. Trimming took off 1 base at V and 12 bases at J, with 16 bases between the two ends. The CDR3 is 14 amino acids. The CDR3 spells CASSEEKGRRAQFF. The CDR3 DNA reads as TGTGCCAGCAGTGAAGAGAAGGGGCGGAGGGCGCAGTTCTTC.

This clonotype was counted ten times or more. The DNA of the CDR3 is TGTGCCAGCAGCGTAGCTAACAGACCAGATACGCAGTATTTT. Its protein product is CASSVANRPDTQYF. The V gene is TRBV9, the J gene TRBJ2-3; D is unclear. The CDR3 totals 14 residues. Germline V CDR1 and CDR2: SGDLS, YYNGEE. V lost 0 bases, J lost 4 bases, and 9 bases lay in between.

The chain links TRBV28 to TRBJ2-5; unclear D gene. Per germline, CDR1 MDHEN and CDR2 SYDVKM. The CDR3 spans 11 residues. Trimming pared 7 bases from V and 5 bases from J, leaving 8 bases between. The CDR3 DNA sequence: TGTGCCAGCACCAACTGGGAGACCCAGTACTTC. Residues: CASTNWETQYF.

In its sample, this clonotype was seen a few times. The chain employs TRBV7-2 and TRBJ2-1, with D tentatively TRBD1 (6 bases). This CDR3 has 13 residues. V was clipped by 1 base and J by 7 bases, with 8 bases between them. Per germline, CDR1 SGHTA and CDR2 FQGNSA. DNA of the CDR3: TGTGCCAGCAGCTTAGGCCAGGGGAATGAGCAGTTCTTC. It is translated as CASSLGQGNEQFF.

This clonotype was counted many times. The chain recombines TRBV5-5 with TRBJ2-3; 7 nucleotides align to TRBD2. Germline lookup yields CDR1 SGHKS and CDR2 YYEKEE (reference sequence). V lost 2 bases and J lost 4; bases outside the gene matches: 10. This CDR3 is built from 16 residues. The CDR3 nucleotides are TGTGCCAGCAGCTTCTGGAGCGGGATCGGGGCAGATACGCAGTATTTT. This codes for CASSFWSGIGADTQYF. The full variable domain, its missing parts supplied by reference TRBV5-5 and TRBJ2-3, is DAGVTQSPTHLIKTRGQQVTLRCSPISGHKSVSWYQQVLGQGPQFIFQYYEKEERGRGNFPDRFSARQFPNYSSELNVNALLLGDSALYLCASSFWSGIGADTQYFGPGTRLTVL.

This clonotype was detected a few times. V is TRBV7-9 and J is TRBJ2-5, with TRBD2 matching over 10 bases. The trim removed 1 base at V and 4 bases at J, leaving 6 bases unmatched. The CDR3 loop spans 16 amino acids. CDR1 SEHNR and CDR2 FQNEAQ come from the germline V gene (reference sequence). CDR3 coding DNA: TGTGCCAGCAGCTTAGTGGGGACTAGCGTTGGAGAGACCCAGTACTTC. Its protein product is CASSLVGTSVGETQYF.

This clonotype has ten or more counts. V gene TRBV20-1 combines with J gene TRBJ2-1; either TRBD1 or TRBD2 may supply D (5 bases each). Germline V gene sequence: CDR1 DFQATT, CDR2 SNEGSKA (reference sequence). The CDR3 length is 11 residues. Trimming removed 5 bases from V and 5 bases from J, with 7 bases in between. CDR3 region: CSAGTHNEQFF. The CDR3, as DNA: TGCAGTGCTGGGACGCACAATGAGCAGTTCTTC.

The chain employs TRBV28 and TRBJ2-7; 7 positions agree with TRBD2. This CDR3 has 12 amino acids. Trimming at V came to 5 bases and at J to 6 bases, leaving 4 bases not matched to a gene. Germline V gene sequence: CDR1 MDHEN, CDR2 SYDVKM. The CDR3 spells CASSLTSSEQYF. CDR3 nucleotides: TGTGCCAGCAGTCTGACTAGCTCCGAGCAGTACTTC. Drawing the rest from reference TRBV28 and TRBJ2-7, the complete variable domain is DVKVTQSSRYLVKRTGEKVFLECVQDMDHENMFWYRQDPGLGLRLIYFSYDVKMKEKGDIPEGYSVSREKKERFSLILESASTNQTSMYLCASSLTSSEQYFGPGTRLTVT.

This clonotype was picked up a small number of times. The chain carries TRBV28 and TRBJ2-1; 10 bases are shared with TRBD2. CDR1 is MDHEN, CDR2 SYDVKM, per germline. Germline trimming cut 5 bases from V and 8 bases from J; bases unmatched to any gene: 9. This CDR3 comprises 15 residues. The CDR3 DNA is TGTGCCAGCAGTCCTAGCGGGAGTTTTGGGGATGAGCAGTTCTTC. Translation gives CASSPSGSFGDEQFF.

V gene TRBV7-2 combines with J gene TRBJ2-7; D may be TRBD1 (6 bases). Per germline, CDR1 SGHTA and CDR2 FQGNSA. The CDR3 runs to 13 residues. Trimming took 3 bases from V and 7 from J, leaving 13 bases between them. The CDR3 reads CASSFRQDIEQYF. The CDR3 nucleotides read TGTGCCAGCAGCTTCCGACAGGACATTGAGCAGTACTTC.

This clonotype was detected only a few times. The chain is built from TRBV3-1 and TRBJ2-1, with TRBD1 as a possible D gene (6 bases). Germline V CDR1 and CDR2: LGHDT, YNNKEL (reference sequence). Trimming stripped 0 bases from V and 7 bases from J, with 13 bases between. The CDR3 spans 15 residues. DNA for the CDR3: TGTGCCAGCAGCCAAGACTCAACAGGGTGGAATGAGCAGTTCTTC. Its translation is CASSQDSTGWNEQFF.

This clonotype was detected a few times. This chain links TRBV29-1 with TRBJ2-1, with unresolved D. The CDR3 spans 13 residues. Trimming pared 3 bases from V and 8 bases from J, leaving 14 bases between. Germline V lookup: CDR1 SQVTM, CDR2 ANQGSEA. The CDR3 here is CSVERPLVYEQFF. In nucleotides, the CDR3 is TGCAGCGTTGAGAGACCTCTAGTCTATGAGCAGTTCTTC.

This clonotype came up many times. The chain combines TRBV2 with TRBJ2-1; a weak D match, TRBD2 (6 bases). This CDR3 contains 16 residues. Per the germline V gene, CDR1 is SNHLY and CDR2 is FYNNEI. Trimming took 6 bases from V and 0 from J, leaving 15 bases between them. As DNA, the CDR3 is TGTGCCAGCAGCGACACATTAGCGGACTCCTACAATGAGCAGTTCTTC. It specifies CASSDTLADSYNEQFF.

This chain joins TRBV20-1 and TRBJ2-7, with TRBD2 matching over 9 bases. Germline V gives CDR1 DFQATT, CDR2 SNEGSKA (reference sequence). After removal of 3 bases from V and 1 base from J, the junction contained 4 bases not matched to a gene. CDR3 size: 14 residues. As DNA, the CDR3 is TGCAGTGCTAGGGGACTAGCAGATTCCTACGAGCAGTACTTC. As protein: CSARGLADSYEQYF.

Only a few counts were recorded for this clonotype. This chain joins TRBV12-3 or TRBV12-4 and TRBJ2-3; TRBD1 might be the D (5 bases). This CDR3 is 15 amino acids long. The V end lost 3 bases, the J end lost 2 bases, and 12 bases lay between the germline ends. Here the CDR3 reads CASSFRAGNTDTQYF. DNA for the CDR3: TGTGCCAGCAGTTTCCGAGCAGGGAACACAGATACGCAGTATTTT.

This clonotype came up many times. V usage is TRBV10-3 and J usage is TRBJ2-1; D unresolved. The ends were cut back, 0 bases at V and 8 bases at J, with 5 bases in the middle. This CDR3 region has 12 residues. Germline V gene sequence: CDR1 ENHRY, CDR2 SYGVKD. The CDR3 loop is CAISESIHEQFF. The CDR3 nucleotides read TGTGCCATCAGTGAGTCGATCCATGAGCAGTTCTTC.

The DNA of the CDR3 is TGTGCCAGCAGTTACTCGAAGGTCTTTTACACCTTC. It encodes CASSYSKVFYTF. The chain is built from TRBV6-6 and TRBJ1-2; D is unresolved. This CDR3 contains 12 residues. Trimming took 0 bases from V and 11 from J, leaving 10 bases between them. Per the germline V gene, CDR1 is MNHNY and CDR2 is SVGAGI (reference sequence).

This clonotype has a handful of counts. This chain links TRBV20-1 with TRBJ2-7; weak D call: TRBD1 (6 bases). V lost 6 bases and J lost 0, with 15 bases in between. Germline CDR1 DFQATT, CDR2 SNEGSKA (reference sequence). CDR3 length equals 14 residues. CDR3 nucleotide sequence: TGCAGTGCGTTACCCAGGGGAAGCTCCTACGAGCAGTACTTC. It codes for CSALPRGSSYEQYF.

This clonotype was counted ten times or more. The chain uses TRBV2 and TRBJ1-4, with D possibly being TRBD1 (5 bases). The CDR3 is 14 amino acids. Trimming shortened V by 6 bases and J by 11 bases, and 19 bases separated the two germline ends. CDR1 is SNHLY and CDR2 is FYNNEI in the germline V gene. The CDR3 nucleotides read TGTGCCAGCAGCCGGGAGGCAGGGAATGTGAAACTGTTTTTT. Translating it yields CASSREAGNVKLFF.